The T cell receptor beta chain described here comes from a study of cytomegalovirus exposure and HLA in healthy donors. Points on this clone: The target antigen is unknown.

There are 16 residues in the CDR3. Germline V gene data show CDR1 as SNHLY and CDR2 as FYNNEI. V lost 0 bases, J lost 5 bases, and 13 bases lay in between. PCR involved 60 Vbeta and 13 Jbeta primers. TCRdb's table, derived via immunoSEQ multiplex PCR, lists solely in-frame clones and lacks some. The sample is made up of about 91,000 clones, and the top ten hold about 3.4% of it. The study, taken as a whole, reports: It was in a later analysis that TCR association rates were seen to vary by HLA locus, highest for DRB1 and lowest for HLA-C.

The J gene is TRBJ1-4, the V gene TRBV2, with a possible D match to TRBD1 (6 bases). This receptor was obtained from a woman between 25 and 40 years old in good health and CMV-seronegative. The sample comprised PBMCs. The CDR3 bases are TGTGCCAGCAGTGAAGCGAGGCCAGGGGTGAATGAAAAACTGTTTTTT. Protein product: CASSEARPGVNEKLFF.